At least ten counts were recorded for the clone carrying this T cell receptor (beta chain). The CDR3 totals 17 residues. From germline, CDR1 is SGHTA and CDR2 FQGNSA. J gave up 4 bases and V 3 bases, and 10 bases lay outside the gene matches. The data were taken from a study of T cell repertoires in cytomegalovirus infection. TCRdb re-derived calls from the reads in MiXCR, one entry per CDR3 protein. The data show 200,000 to 300,000 distinct CDR3 sequences, approximately 9.2% seen once. The gene calls are TRBV7-2 and TRBJ2-3, with 10 bases identical to TRBD2. Input material: PBMCs. This clonotype was obtained from a human donor in good health (CMV status not recorded). Some clones in this sample may be carry-over from other donors' samples. CDR3 loop: CASSLAQRGGGADTQYF. The CDR3 nucleotides read TGTGCCAGCAGCTTGGCCCAGCGGGGGGGCGGGGCAGATACGCAGTATTTT.